These 14 T cell receptor beta chains originate from one sample sequenced in a study of cytomegalovirus exposure and HLA in healthy donors. It was with 60 Vbeta and 13 Jbeta primers that the PCR ran. Here immunoSEQ multiplex PCR was the method, and the copy in TCRdb shows in-frame clones only, minus some. The repertoire consists of approximately 150,000 clones, with approximately 72% occurring once and the leading ten covering 1.4% to 1.5%. The sequencing sample was made of PBMCs. These receptors all come from a middle-aged man in good health and CMV-seronegative.

V and J are TRBV4-1 and TRBJ1-6; D is possibly TRBD1 (5 bases). The germline V and J ends were trimmed by 1 base and 10 bases, with 14 bases remaining between them. This CDR3 comprises 15 residues. Germline V gene sequence: CDR1 MGHRA, CDR2 YSYEKL. The CDR3 DNA follows: TGCGCCAGCAGCCAAGCACCGGGGAGGGACTCACCCCTCCACTTT. This translates into CASSQAPGRDSPLHF.

This clone was detected a few times. The chain recombines TRBV6-6 with TRBJ1-2; D possibly corresponds to TRBD1 (6 bases). V was shortened by 5 bases and J by 2 bases, with 6 bases between the two germline ends. This CDR3 contains 12 residues. CDR1 MNHNY and CDR2 SVGAGI come from the germline V gene (reference sequence). CDR3 region: CASSGQNYGYTF. CDR3 bases: TGTGCCAGCAGTGGACAGAACTATGGCTACACCTTC.

V and J are TRBV4-3 and TRBJ1-1; 10 bases align to TRBD1. The germline V gene has CDR1 LGHNA and CDR2 YSLEER. CDR3 length: 18 amino acids. Unmatched junction bases numbered 17, after V lost 0 bases and J lost 10 bases. CDR3 region: CASSQEMRRGTGALGAFF. As DNA, the CDR3 is TGCGCCAGCAGCCAAGAAATGCGACGGGGGACAGGGGCCTTAGGAGCTTTCTTT.

This clone was seen more than once but under ten times. The chain couples TRBV10-3 to TRBJ1-5; 9 bases map to TRBD1. Germline lookup yields CDR1 ENHRY and CDR2 SYGVKD. With 6 bases clipped from V and 0 bases from J, the junction kept 9 bases outside the gene matches. This CDR3 comprises 17 residues. In DNA form, the CDR3 reads TGTGCCATCAGGGCCGGGACAGGGACTAATAGCAATCAGCCCCAGCATTTT. Amino acids: CAIRAGTGTNSNQPQHF.

The J gene is TRBJ1-1, the V gene TRBV6-1, with 8 positions matching TRBD1. The CDR3 spans 15 residues. Unmatched junction bases numbered 9, after V lost 4 bases and J lost 5 bases. The V gene's germline CDR1 is MNHNS and CDR2 SASEGT. This CDR3 is CASSVRQGLRTEAFF. CDR3 bases: TGTGCCAGCAGTGTTCGACAGGGGCTAAGGACTGAAGCTTTCTTT.

The chain employs TRBV4-3 and TRBJ1-4; a possible D gene is TRBD1 (6 bases). Trimming pared 0 bases from V and 0 bases from J, leaving 11 bases between. Germline loops: CDR1 LGHNA, CDR2 YSLEER. The CDR3 covers 17 residues. The CDR3 nucleotides are TGCGCCAGCAGCCAAGATTTGGCAGGGGCAACTAATGAAAAACTGTTTTTT. Protein product: CASSQDLAGATNEKLFF.

This clone was found a few times. The rearrangement links TRBV7-3 to TRBJ2-4; no definite D call. CDR1 and CDR2 from the germline V gene are SGHTA and FQGTGA. The length of the CDR3 is 13 residues. With 2 bases removed from V and 4 bases from J, the gap between germline ends came to 6 bases. The CDR3 sequence: CASSLERKNIQYF. CDR3 nucleotides: TGTGCCAGCAGCTTAGAACGGAAAAACATTCAGTACTTC.

The chain has TRBV5-1 and TRBJ2-5; 11 nucleotides line up with TRBD2. V shed 5 bases, J shed 4 bases, and the junction held 4 bases outside the gene matches. CDR1 is SGHRS, CDR2 YFSETQ, per germline. The length of the CDR3 is 14 residues. CDR3 region: CASRTLAGAETQYF. The DNA of the CDR3 is TGCGCCAGCAGAACACTAGCGGGGGCAGAGACCCAGTACTTC.

The chain has TRBV7-6 and TRBJ2-7, with TRBD1 matching over 8 bases. The CDR3 is 16 amino acids. The junction had 7 bases not matched to a gene; V was cut back by 1 base and J by 2 bases. CDR1 and CDR2 (germline): SGHVS, FNYEAQ. This chain's CDR3 is CASSLGPGTGAYEQYF. The CDR3 DNA reads as TGTGCCAGCAGCTTAGGGCCCGGGACAGGCGCCTACGAGCAGTACTTC.

The rearrangement joins TRBV27 to TRBJ1-5; the match to TRBD1 covers 10 bases. The CDR3 covers 15 residues. Losses at the gene ends were 5 bases for V and 6 bases for J; bases not matched to a gene: 7. Germline V gene sequence: CDR1 MNHEY, CDR2 SMNVEV (reference sequence). The CDR3 loop reads CASSLTRDRGQPQHF. CDR3 DNA: TGTGCCAGCAGTCTAACCCGGGACAGGGGTCAGCCCCAGCATTTT.

This clone was seen once. In DNA, the CDR3 is TGTGCCAGCGCTAATCTTATGACAAGTAACACCGGGGAGCTGTTTTTT. This gives the protein CASANLMTSNTGELFF. The chain combines TRBV28 with TRBJ2-2; D not resolved. This CDR3 has 16 amino acids. V lost 8 bases to trimming and J lost 2 bases, with 18 bases between them. Per the germline V gene, CDR1 is MDHEN and CDR2 is SYDVKM. The variable domain in full, with the rest retrieved from reference TRBV28 and TRBJ2-2, is DVKVTQSSRYLVKRTGEKVFLECVQDMDHENMFWYRQDPGLGLRLIYFSYDVKMKEKGDIPEGYSVSREKKERFSLILESASTNQTSMYLCASANLMTSNTGELFFGEGSRLTVL.

The chain combines TRBV7-2 with TRBJ1-1; TRBD1 matches at 8 bases. After removal of 5 bases from V and 1 base from J, the junction contained 3 bases not matched to a gene. The germline gives CDR1 SGHTA, CDR2 FQGNSA. This CDR3 spans 14 amino acids. The CDR3 loop is CASSATGGNTEAFF. The CDR3 DNA follows: TGTGCCAGCAGCGCCACAGGGGGGAACACTGAAGCTTTCTTT.

CDR3 loop: CASSAPSGGYTF. The DNA of the CDR3 is TGTGCCAGCAGTGCCCCGTCAGGGGGCTACACCTTC. This sequence joins TRBV6-4 and TRBJ1-2; D might be TRBD1 (5 bases). CDR3 size: 12 residues. V was clipped by 4 bases and J by 8 bases, with 11 bases between them. Germline lookup yields CDR1 MRHNA and CDR2 SNTAGT.

The chain couples TRBV2 to TRBJ1-5, with D maybe TRBD1 (6 bases). V was trimmed by 7 bases and J by 2 bases, leaving 12 bases between them. This CDR3 comprises 14 residues. Germline-derived CDR1 and CDR2 are SNHLY and FYNNEI. CDR3 loop: CASNGQSGNQPQHF. The CDR3 nucleotides read TGTGCCAGCAACGGACAGTCTGGCAATCAGCCCCAGCATTTT.